Below, 5 T cell receptor beta chains from the same sample are listed, as sequenced in a study of identical twins. Each CDR3 protein gets one entry after TCRdb re-called the 5' RACE reads with MiXCR. The table lists around 490,000 distinct CDR3 sequences, about a fifth of them singletons. These data were also reused for a study on yellow fever vaccine responses in identical twins.

Sequencing used CD4+ T cells sorted from blood. All receptors come from a woman under 30 in good health.

This clonotype was found a few times. The chain uses TRBV25-1 and TRBJ2-3; D unresolved. The germline V gene encodes CDR1 MGHDK and CDR2 SYGVNS. The CDR3 totals 14 residues. V was pared by 2 bases and J by 2 bases, with 8 bases between. The DNA for the CDR3 is TGTGCCAGCAGTGAAGCCCCTATCACAGATACGCAGTATTTT. Translation gives CASSEAPITDTQYF.

This chain's CDR3 is CASSGQGGGEQFF. The CDR3 DNA reads as TGTGCCAGCAGTGGACAGGGTGGGGGTGAGCAGTTCTTC. The rearrangement joins TRBV2 to TRBJ2-1; TRBD1 agrees at 7 bases. This CDR3 contains 13 residues. The germline V gene encodes CDR1 SNHLY and CDR2 FYNNEI. Trimming cost V 4 bases and J 9 bases; bases outside gene matches: 6.

The table lists this clonotype with a few counts. The CDR3 DNA sequence: TGTGCCATCAGTGTGAGCAGGGCCGGGGCCAACGTCCTGACTTTC. It translates to CAISVSRAGANVLTF. The chain is built from TRBV10-3 and TRBJ2-6, with a possible D match to TRBD1 (5 bases). Germline V CDR1 and CDR2: ENHRY, SYGVKD. The ends were cut back, 4 bases at V and 4 bases at J, with 11 bases in the middle. The CDR3 loop spans 15 amino acids.

The chain has TRBV25-1 and TRBJ1-6, with TRBD1 as a possible D gene (5 bases). The V and J ends lost 6 bases and 8 bases respectively, with 14 bases between them. The CDR3 runs 14 residues. CDR1 and CDR2 (germline): MGHDK, SYGVNS. CDR3 in DNA: TGTGCCAGCAGGCTGGGACCCAGGGATTCACCCCTCCACTTT. Translated, it gives CASRLGPRDSPLHF.

The genes are TRBV29-1 and TRBJ2-6, with 12 bases fitting TRBD2. The CDR3 sequence is 15 residues long. Germline CDR1 SQVTM, CDR2 ANQGSEA. Trimming took 6 bases from V and 3 from J; bases not matched to a gene: 3. The CDR3, as DNA: TGCAGCGTGACTAGCGGGAGTGTTGGGGCCAACGTCCTGACTTTC. Amino acids: CSVTSGSVGANVLTF. Using reference TRBV29-1 and TRBJ2-6 for the parts outside the CDR3, the full variable domain is SAVISQKPSRDICQRGTSLTIQCQVDSQVTMMFWYRQQPGQSLTLIATANQGSEATYESGFVIDKFPISRPNLTFSTLTVSNMSPEDSSIYLCSVTSGSVGANVLTFGAGSRLTVL.